These 16 T cell receptor beta chains were sequenced from one sample in a study of cytomegalovirus exposure and HLA in healthy donors. The PCR made use of 60 Vbeta and 13 Jbeta primers. Produced via immunoSEQ multiplex PCR; TCRdb's table is partial and in-frame only. The sample includes 140,000 to 150,000 clones, about 80% of them seen just once. The sample was PBMCs. These receptors were taken from a woman aged 55-75 years in good health and CMV-seropositive.

The chain joins TRBV7-9 to TRBJ2-7; no definite D call. CDR3 length: 13 residues. Between the trimmed V and J ends, which lost 6 bases and 0 bases, there was a span of 9 bases. The germline V gene encodes CDR1 SEHNR and CDR2 FQNEAQ (reference sequence). In DNA form, the CDR3 reads TGTGCCAGCAGTGAGGCGAGCTCCTACGAGCAGTACTTC. Its translation: CASSEASSYEQYF.

V is TRBV29-1 and J is TRBJ1-2, with D possibly being TRBD1 (6 bases). The CDR3 loop spans 16 amino acids. Germline CDR1 reads SQVTM; CDR2 reads ANQGSEA. V lost 4 bases and J lost 7, with 25 bases in between. The CDR3 DNA reads as TGCAGCGTTGTAACCCCCAACAGGGACGGACGGGGTGGCTACACCTTC. Amino acids: CSVVTPNRDGRGGYTF.

This chain connects TRBV30 to TRBJ2-5, with D perhaps TRBD2 (7 bases). The DNA matches TRBJ2-7 better at its end, which makes the J call doubtful. CDR3 length: 15 amino acids. CDR1 and CDR2 (germline): GTSNPN, SVGIG (reference sequence). The CDR3 here is CAWSGRGGLAPEQYF. The CDR3, as DNA: TGTGCCTGGAGTGGAAGGGGGGGGCTAGCACCCGAGCAGTACTTC.

This chain's CDR3 is CSVDRVTEAFF. The DNA for the CDR3 is TGCAGCGTTGACAGGGTAACTGAAGCTTTCTTT. The chain links TRBV29-1 to TRBJ1-1; TRBD1 might be the D (5 bases). V was cut by 3 bases and J by 5 bases, with 7 bases left in between. Germline CDR1 reads SQVTM; CDR2 reads ANQGSEA. This CDR3 region has 11 residues.

This clone was found once. This sequence joins TRBV15 and TRBJ2-7; D is undetermined. Germline V gene sequence: CDR1 LNHNV, CDR2 YYDKDF (reference sequence). This CDR3 spans 12 amino acids. Trimming pared 0 bases from V and 4 bases from J, leaving 4 bases between. The CDR3 spells CATSRDRYEQYF. The CDR3 DNA reads TGTGCCACCAGCAGAGATCGTTACGAGCAGTACTTC. Variable domain in full (rest from reference TRBV15 and TRBJ2-7): DAMVIQNPRYQVTQFGKPVTLSCSQTLNHNVMYWYQQKSSQAPKLLFHYYDKDFNNEADTPDNFQSRRPNTSFCFLDIRSPGLGDTAMYLCATSRDRYEQYFGPGTRLTVT.

V usage is TRBV28 and J usage is TRBJ1-4; D is perhaps TRBD1 (6 bases). This CDR3 is built from 18 residues. CDR1 is MDHEN, CDR2 SYDVKM, per germline. The germline V and J ends were trimmed by 5 bases and 0 bases, with 19 bases remaining between them. The CDR3 spells CASSPRGGAGATNEKLFF. As DNA, the CDR3 is TGTGCCAGCAGTCCCCGGGGGGGGGCAGGGGCAACTAATGAAAAACTGTTTTTT.

This rearrangement joins TRBV4-1 to TRBJ1-3; TRBD1 matches at 8 bases. Trimming at V came to 4 bases and at J to 3 bases, leaving 5 bases not matched to a gene. The CDR3 spans 15 residues. The V gene's germline CDR1 is MGHRA and CDR2 YSYEKL. The CDR3, as DNA: TGCGCCAGCAGCCCCACAGGGGGTGGTGGAAACACCATATATTTT. Amino acids: CASSPTGGGGNTIYF.

This clone was observed a handful of times. This chain connects TRBV19 to TRBJ2-2, with 8 positions matching TRBD2. V shed 4 bases, J shed 4 bases, and the junction held 2 bases outside the gene matches. Germline CDR1 and CDR2: LNHDA and SQIVND (reference sequence). The CDR3 runs to 14 residues. The CDR3 loop is CASSNRGGTGELFF. CDR3 sequence (DNA): TGTGCCAGTAGTAATCGGGGGGGCACCGGGGAGCTGTTTTTT.

This clone was seen only once. One junction end does not reproduce the germline sequence, and a read error may be involved. CDR3 sequence reads: CASSSDGNPQETQYF. CDR3 coding DNA: TGTGCTAGCAGTTCGGACGGGAATCCTCAAGAGACCCAGTACTTC. This chain joins TRBV7-7 and TRBJ2-5; maybe TRBD2 (5 bases). Germline V gives CDR1 SSHAT, CDR2 FNYEAQ (reference sequence). The CDR3 consists of 15 residues.

This chain joins TRBV6-4 and TRBJ2-5, with D tentatively TRBD1 (6 bases). The CDR3 sequence is 13 residues long. V was pared by 5 bases and J by 1 base, with 8 bases between. Germline CDR1 MRHNA, CDR2 SNTAGT. The CDR3 coding sequence is TGTGCCAGCAGTCGACAGGCCCAAGAGACCCAGTACTTC. Its translation: CASSRQAQETQYF.

This chain joins TRBV27 and TRBJ2-7, with a possible D match to TRBD2 (5 bases). Germline CDR1 and CDR2: MNHEY and SMNVEV (reference sequence). CDR3 length: 13 amino acids. The ends were cut back, 6 bases at V and 1 base at J, with 10 bases in the middle. The CDR3 DNA is TGTGCCAGCAGCCTGCGGGCTTCCTACGAGCAGTACTTC. Translation: CASSLRASYEQYF.

V and J are TRBV7-6 and TRBJ2-1; TRBD2 aligns across 8 bases. Per the germline V gene, CDR1 is SGHVS and CDR2 is FNYEAQ. V dropped 4 bases and J dropped 8; count of bases not matched to a gene: 13. This CDR3 has 16 amino acids. CDR3 protein: CASSSETGLVKDEQFF. The CDR3 region has the DNA TGTGCCAGCAGCTCCGAAACGGGACTAGTGAAGGATGAGCAGTTCTTC.

The gene calls are TRBV6-1 and TRBJ2-3, with TRBD2 identical over 10 bases. Germline values: CDR1 MNHNS, CDR2 SASEGT. The CDR3 contains 16 residues. V was pared by 0 bases and J by 5 bases, with 5 bases of the junction left unmatched. The CDR3 nucleotides are TGTGCCAGCAGTGAAGCCCCAGCGGGAGGGCGAGATACGCAGTATTTT. Translated, it gives CASSEAPAGGRDTQYF.

The chain employs TRBV6-5 and TRBJ2-7; 9 bases match TRBD1. The CDR3 spans 14 residues. Germline V lookup: CDR1 MNHEY, CDR2 SVGAGI. V was pared by 5 bases and J by 6 bases, with 8 bases of the junction left unmatched. The CDR3 DNA is TGTGCCAGCAGTGAGTACAGGGGGCGTAGCGAGCAGTACTTC. It translates to CASSEYRGRSEQYF.

This chain uses TRBV5-4 with TRBJ2-3; 10 bases line up with TRBD2. J gave up 0 bases and V 6 bases, and 10 bases lay outside the gene matches. The CDR3 covers 17 residues. Per the germline V gene, CDR1 is SGHNT and CDR2 is YYREEE (reference sequence). The CDR3 loop reads CASTLGLAITSTDTQYF. In DNA, the CDR3 is TGTGCCAGCACCCTGGGACTAGCGATTACTAGCACAGATACGCAGTATTTT.

The chain is built from TRBV28 and TRBJ2-7, with D possibly TRBD2 on 6 matching bases. The V gene's germline CDR1 is MDHEN and CDR2 SYDVKM. There are 14 residues in the CDR3. V lost 7 bases, J lost 2 bases, and 15 bases lay in between. As DNA, the CDR3 is TGTGCCAGCACCTTAGCGGCGTTCGCCTACGAGCAGTACTTC. This encodes CASTLAAFAYEQYF.